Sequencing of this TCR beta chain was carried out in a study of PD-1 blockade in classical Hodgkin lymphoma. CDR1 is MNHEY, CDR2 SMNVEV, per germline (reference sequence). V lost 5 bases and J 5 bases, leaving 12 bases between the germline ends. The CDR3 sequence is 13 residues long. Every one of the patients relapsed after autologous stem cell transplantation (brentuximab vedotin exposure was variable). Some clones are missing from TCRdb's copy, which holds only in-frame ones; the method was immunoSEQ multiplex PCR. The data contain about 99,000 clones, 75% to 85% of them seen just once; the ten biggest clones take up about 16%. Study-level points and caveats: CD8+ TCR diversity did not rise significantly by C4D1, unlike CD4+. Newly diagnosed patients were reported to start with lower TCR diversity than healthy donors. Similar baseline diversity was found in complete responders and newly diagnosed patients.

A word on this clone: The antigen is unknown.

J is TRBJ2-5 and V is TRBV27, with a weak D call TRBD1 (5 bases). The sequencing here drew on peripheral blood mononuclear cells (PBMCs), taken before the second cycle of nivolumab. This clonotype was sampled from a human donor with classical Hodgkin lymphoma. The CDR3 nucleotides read TGTGCCAGCAGTATAGGGGCTCGGGAGACCCAGTACTTC. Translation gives CASSIGARETQYF.